The 26 T cell receptor beta chains given below trace back to one sample, sequenced in a study of blood T cell repertoires in COVID-19. Clones were sequenced by immunoSEQ multiplex PCR, and TCRdb holds only the in-frame ones, with some missing. The data hold hundreds of thousands of clones, with around 88% observed a single time. The sample consisted of peripheral blood. The receptors were gathered from a woman in her forties or fifties with COVID-19, enrolled during active disease.

The chain links TRBV24-1 to TRBJ2-1, with a tentative D call TRBD1 (6 bases). The length of the CDR3 is 16 residues. Deletions cut 2 bases from V and 2 bases from J, with 12 bases between. Germline assignment: CDR1 KGHDR and CDR2 SFDVKD. The CDR3 DNA reads as TGTGCCACCAGTGATTCGGTGCCAGGGGCCTACAATGAGCAGTTCTTC. Amino acids: CATSDSVPGAYNEQFF.

J is TRBJ1-5 and V is TRBV19; 9 bases fit TRBD1. V gave up 5 bases and J gave up 7 bases; unmatched junction bases: 6. The V gene's germline CDR1 is LNHDA and CDR2 SQIVND (reference sequence). The CDR3 length is 14 residues. CDR3 in amino acids: CASSRDREGQPQHF. The CDR3 DNA is TGTGCCAGTAGTCGGGACAGGGAGGGCCAGCCCCAGCATTTT.

V and J are TRBV3-1 (or the pseudogene TRBV3-2) and TRBJ2-1, with D perhaps TRBD2 (6 bases). The germline V gene has CDR1 LGHDT and CDR2 YNNKEL (reference sequence). V was shortened by 1 base and J by 0 bases, with 10 bases between the two germline ends. The CDR3 consists of 16 residues. The CDR3, as DNA: TGTGCCAGCAGCCAAGCCGGGGGAAGCTCCTACAATGAGCAGTTCTTC. This codes for CASSQAGGSSYNEQFF.

The chain carries TRBV10-1 and TRBJ2-7, with unresolved D. This CDR3 spans 15 amino acids. CDR1 and CDR2 (germline): WNHNN, SYGVQD (reference sequence). Trimming took 0 bases from V and 2 from J, leaving 11 bases between them. The CDR3 loop is CASSESVGVPYEQYF. In nucleotides, the CDR3 is TGCGCCAGCAGTGAGTCGGTAGGAGTCCCCTACGAGCAGTACTTC.

The chain couples TRBV9 to TRBJ1-3; D unresolved. The germline CDR1 and CDR2 sequences are SGDLS and YYNGEE. The CDR3 consists of 15 residues. Trimming stripped 4 bases from V and 0 bases from J, with 11 bases between. CDR3 sequence (DNA): TGTGCCAGCAGCCGGGATTTTGTCTCTGGAAACACCATATATTTT. Translating it yields CASSRDFVSGNTIYF.

The chain uses TRBV25-1 and TRBJ1-6; no clear D gene. The CDR3 has 14 amino acids. V was pared by 1 base and J by 9 bases, with 10 bases between. Germline CDR1 MGHDK, CDR2 SYGVNS. The CDR3 region has the DNA TGTGCCAGCAGTGAATCGGTGAGGGTTTCACCCCTCCACTTT. Its protein product is CASSESVRVSPLHF.

CDR3 in DNA: TGTGCCTGGAGGAGGAGCTTGACAGTACCAGCCACGTCTTACACTGAAGCTTTCTTT. Protein: CAWRRSLTVPATSYTEAFF. The V call is TRBV30, the J call TRBJ1-1, with D perhaps matching TRBD1 (5 bases). The V end lost 3 bases, the J end lost 3 bases, and 29 bases lay between the germline ends. Germline V gene data show CDR1 as GTSNPN and CDR2 as SVGIG (reference sequence). The CDR3 consists of 19 residues.

This chain uses TRBV5-8 with TRBJ1-2; D remains ambiguous. Germline V CDR1 and CDR2: SGHTS, YDEGEE. Trimming stripped 0 bases from V and 7 bases from J, with 10 bases between. This CDR3 is 13 amino acids long. The CDR3 nucleotides read TGTGCCAGCAGCTTGGCCGGGATGTCTGGCTACACCTTC. Its translation: CASSLAGMSGYTF.

The chain has TRBV6-5 and TRBJ1-1, with a possible D match to TRBD1 (5 bases). The CDR3 contains 15 residues. The V end lost 11 bases, the J end lost 5 bases, and 24 bases lay between the germline ends. Germline lookup yields CDR1 MNHEY and CDR2 SVGAGI. The chain's CDR3 is CAAFSPRGAVTEAFF. The CDR3 bases are TGTGCCGCCTTTTCCCCTCGCGGGGCAGTAACTGAAGCTTTCTTT.

The V and J genes are TRBV30 and TRBJ1-1, with TRBD1 matching over 7 bases. In germline, CDR1 is GTSNPN, CDR2 SVGIG (reference sequence). V was clipped by 4 bases and J by 6 bases; unmatched bases: 8. The CDR3 extends over 13 amino acids. The CDR3 DNA reads TGTGCCTGGACCAAGAGACAGGGCGCTGAAGCTTTCTTT. As protein: CAWTKRQGAEAFF. The full variable domain, with the rest looked up from reference TRBV30 and TRBJ1-1, is SQTIHQWPATLVQPVGSPLSLECTVEGTSNPNLYWYRQAAGRGLQLLFYSVGIGQISSEVPQNLSASRPQDRQFILSSKKLLLSDSGFYLCAWTKRQGAEAFFGQGTRLTVV.

This chain connects TRBV10-2 to TRBJ1-1; possibly TRBD1 for D (5 bases). This CDR3 is 15 amino acids long. Trimming removed 1 base from V and 0 bases from J, with 9 bases in between. CDR1 and CDR2 from the germline V gene are WSHSY and SAAADI. The CDR3 sequence is CASSEWGGMNTEAFF. The CDR3 DNA follows: TGCGCCAGCAGTGAGTGGGGGGGGATGAACACTGAAGCTTTCTTT.

The chain carries TRBV7-8 and TRBJ1-5, with 9 nucleotides matching TRBD1. This CDR3 region has 14 residues. V lost 4 bases, J lost 9 bases, and 7 bases stayed unmatched. Germline V gene sequence: CDR1 SGHVS, CDR2 FQNEAQ. The CDR3 here is CASSSGQGTLPQHF. The CDR3, as DNA: TGTGCCAGCAGCTCGGGACAGGGTACGCTGCCCCAGCATTTT.

The V call is TRBV7-9, the J call TRBJ1-6; the D is unclear. CDR3 length equals 16 residues. The germline CDR1 and CDR2 sequences are SEHNR and FQNEAQ (reference sequence). V lost 5 bases to trimming and J lost 10 bases, with 21 bases between them. CDR3 loop: CASSPRREASGSPLHF. In DNA form, the CDR3 reads TGTGCCAGCAGCCCTAGGAGGGAGGCCTCGGGATCACCCCTCCACTTT.

The table lists this clone with a few counts. The chain is built from TRBV9 and TRBJ2-2; TRBD2 aligns across 15 bases. The germline CDR1 and CDR2 sequences are SGDLS and YYNGEE. Trimming cost V 3 bases and J 0 bases; bases outside gene matches: 3. The CDR3 has 18 amino acids. The CDR3 region is CASSAGLAGGPNTGELFF. DNA of the CDR3: TGTGCCAGCAGCGCGGGACTAGCGGGGGGCCCGAACACCGGGGAGCTGTTTTTT.

V gene TRBV24-1 combines with J gene TRBJ2-1; TRBD1 matches 9 bases. Germline V gives CDR1 KGHDR, CDR2 SFDVKD. The CDR3 loop spans 14 amino acids. The junction had 4 bases not matched to a gene; V was cut back by 3 bases and J by 8 bases. CDR3 nucleotide sequence: TGTGCCACCAGTGATCCTCGGACAGGGGATGAGCAGTTCTTC. Residues: CATSDPRTGDEQFF.

This clone was found a few times. CDR3 DNA sequence: TGTGCCAGCAGTGAAGTCACAGCAGCTTTCTTT. Translated, it gives CASSEVTAAFF. J is TRBJ1-1 and V is TRBV6-1, with D unclear. Trimming cost V 1 base and J 10 bases, with 7 bases left between them. CDR1 is MNHNS, CDR2 SASEGT, per germline. The CDR3 spans 11 residues.

This rearrangement joins TRBV6-5 to TRBJ2-3; a possible D gene is TRBD2 (5 bases). The CDR3 extends over 15 amino acids. CDR1 is MNHEY and CDR2 is SVGAGI in the germline V gene. V lost 5 bases and J 5 bases, leaving 17 bases between the germline ends. For the CDR3, the DNA is TGTGCCAGCAGTCCTCCGGAGGCTCGGGGAGATACGCAGTATTTT. This codes for CASSPPEARGDTQYF.

This sequence joins TRBV30 and TRBJ1-2; D unresolved. The CDR3 has 12 residues. CDR1 and CDR2 (germline): GTSNPN, SVGIG (reference sequence). V was clipped by 3 bases and J by 10 bases, with 15 bases between them. The CDR3 is CAWSPHTAFYTF. The DNA of the CDR3 is TGTGCCTGGAGCCCCCATACAGCCTTCTACACCTTC. The complete variable domain, with remaining parts taken from reference TRBV30 and TRBJ1-2, reads SQTIHQWPATLVQPVGSPLSLECTVEGTSNPNLYWYRQAAGRGLQLLFYSVGIGQISSEVPQNLSASRPQDRQFILSSKKLLLSDSGFYLCAWSPHTAFYTFGSGTRLTVV.

As DNA, the CDR3 is TGTGCCAGCAGTGATCGGGGAGTCCCCGAGCAGTACTTC. Amino acids: CASSDRGVPEQYF. The chain employs TRBV6-1 and TRBJ2-7, with D tentatively TRBD2 (5 bases). V was cut by 3 bases and J by 6 bases, with 12 bases left in between. CDR1 is MNHNS, CDR2 SASEGT, per germline. The CDR3 length is 13 residues.

The chain employs TRBV5-6 and TRBJ1-2, with 8 bases that match TRBD1. The CDR3 contains 13 residues. The germline V gene encodes CDR1 SGHDT and CDR2 YYEEEE. J was trimmed by 4 bases and V by 4 bases; bases with no gene match: 3. DNA of the CDR3: TGTGCCAGCAGCACCGGGACAGGCTATGGCTACACCTTC. It encodes CASSTGTGYGYTF.

This clone was counted only a few times. The chain is built from TRBV9 and TRBJ1-3; D gene uncertain. Germline CDR1 is SGDLS and CDR2 is YYNGEE. This CDR3 contains 13 residues. Trimming left V 2 bases short and J 0 bases short, with 3 bases between. The CDR3 protein is CASSVGSGNTIYF. The CDR3 DNA sequence: TGTGCCAGCAGCGTCGGCTCTGGAAACACCATATATTTT. Full variable domain (rest looked up from reference TRBV9 and TRBJ1-3): DSGVTQTPKHLITATGQRVTLRCSPRSGDLSVYWYQQSLDQGLQFLIQYYNGEERAKGNILERFSAQQFPDLHSELNLSSLELGDSALYFCASSVGSGNTIYFGEGSWLTVV.

The chain carries TRBV19 and TRBJ1-2; TRBD1 might be the D (6 bases). The V end lost 6 bases, the J end lost 4 bases, and 15 bases lay between the germline ends. The CDR3 loop spans 14 amino acids. Germline CDR1 reads LNHDA; CDR2 reads SQIVND (reference sequence). CDR3 coding DNA: TGTGCCAGTAGGGCGAACGCAGGGGCCTATGGCTACACCTTC. Translation: CASRANAGAYGYTF.

The chain has TRBV7-9 and TRBJ2-7, with a tentative D call TRBD1 (6 bases). The CDR3 runs 12 residues. V was shortened by 4 bases and J by 7 bases, with 11 bases between the two germline ends. The germline gives CDR1 SEHNR, CDR2 FQNEAQ (reference sequence). The CDR3 loop reads CASSWDTNEQYF. CDR3 DNA: TGTGCCAGCAGCTGGGACACGAATGAGCAGTACTTC.

The chain couples TRBV9 to TRBJ2-2; a possible D gene is TRBD1 (5 bases). Per germline, CDR1 SGDLS and CDR2 YYNGEE. This CDR3 contains 16 residues. The V end was cut by 0 bases, the J end by 5 bases, with 14 bases between. CDR3 loop: CASSVVPQGGTGELFF. CDR3 bases: TGTGCCAGCAGCGTAGTACCTCAGGGCGGTACCGGGGAGCTGTTTTTT.

J is TRBJ1-1 and V is TRBV24-1; D remains unclear. This CDR3 comprises 13 residues. Trimming stripped 7 bases from V and 1 base from J, with 9 bases between. In germline, CDR1 is KGHDR, CDR2 SFDVKD. In nucleotides, the CDR3 is TGTGCCACCAGCGTGGGCTGGAACACTGAAGCTTTCTTT. Translated, it gives CATSVGWNTEAFF.

This clone has only a few counts. The rearrangement uses TRBV6-2 or TRBV6-3 and TRBJ1-2; tentatively, D is TRBD1 (5 bases). V was clipped by 5 bases and J by 4 bases, with 11 bases between them. From germline, CDR1 is MNHEY and CDR2 SVGEGT. The CDR3 has 13 residues. CDR3 DNA: TGTGCCAGCAGTCTGACAGTTCTCTATGGCTACACCTTC. It specifies CASSLTVLYGYTF.